Presented here are 17 T cell receptor beta chains from one specimen sequenced in a study of blood T cell repertoires in COVID-19. This table comes from immunoSEQ multiplex PCR, and its TCRdb copy is limited to in-frame clones, with some not included. Of a few hundred thousand clones detected, roughly 86% appear once; the ten largest clones hold around 10%. The source material was peripheral blood. These TCRs come from a man aged 40-49 years who had recovered from COVID-19.

The chain couples TRBV7-3 to TRBJ2-1; the match to TRBD2 covers 9 bases. Trimming at V came to 5 bases and at J to 4 bases, leaving 6 bases not matched to a gene. Germline CDR1 is SGHTA and CDR2 is FQGTGA. CDR3 length: 15 amino acids. The CDR3 is CASSMSGLAYNEQFF. In DNA form, the CDR3 reads TGTGCCAGCAGCATGTCGGGACTAGCATACAATGAGCAGTTCTTC. The whole variable domain, filled in from reference TRBV7-3 and TRBJ2-1, reads GAGVSQTPSNKVTEKGKYVELRCDPISGHTALYWYRQSLGQGPEFLIYFQGTGAADDSGLPNDRFFAVRPEGSVSTLKIQRTERGDSAVYLCASSMSGLAYNEQFFGPGTRLTVL.

The chain joins TRBV5-8 to TRBJ1-3; tentative D call: TRBD1 (5 bases). In germline, CDR1 is SGHTS, CDR2 YDEGEE. The CDR3 extends over 14 amino acids. V was trimmed by 4 bases and J by 2 bases, leaving 10 bases between them. The CDR3 nucleotides are TGTGCCAGCAGCCTCCCGGGGGCTGGAAACACCATATATTTT. Translating it yields CASSLPGAGNTIYF.

This clone was detected once. This chain connects TRBV5-6 to TRBJ2-4; weak D call: TRBD2 (5 bases). There are 17 residues in the CDR3. The V end lost 1 base, the J end lost 0 bases, and 14 bases lay between the germline ends. Germline CDR1 reads SGHDT; CDR2 reads YYEEEE. The DNA of the CDR3 is TGTGCCAGCAGCTTGTACAAAAGCGGTCCAGCCAAAAACATTCAGTACTTC. It yields the protein CASSLYKSGPAKNIQYF.

The V gene is TRBV20-1, the J gene TRBJ1-2; D remains ambiguous. Germline lookup yields CDR1 DFQATT and CDR2 SNEGSKA (reference sequence). This CDR3 spans 13 amino acids. Trimming took 3 bases from V and 0 from J, leaving 8 bases between them. The CDR3 here is CSASVQTNYGYTF. CDR3 nucleotides: TGCAGTGCTAGTGTCCAGACTAACTATGGCTACACCTTC.

The chain recombines TRBV15 with TRBJ2-1; TRBD1 aligns across 7 bases. The CDR3 extends over 13 amino acids. The germline CDR1 and CDR2 sequences are LNHNV and YYDKDF (reference sequence). V gave up 0 bases and J gave up 12 bases; unmatched junction bases: 5. CDR3 sequence (DNA): TGTGCCACCAGCAGAGACGTAGGGGGCGGGCAGTTCTTC. This encodes CATSRDVGGGQFF.

The chain employs TRBV5-1 and TRBJ1-1; tentatively, D is TRBD1 (5 bases). The V end lost 5 bases, the J end lost 1 base, and 9 bases lay between the germline ends. The CDR3 sequence is 13 residues long. CDR1 and CDR2 (germline): SGHRS, YFSETQ. The CDR3 region has the DNA TGCGCCAGCAGTTTGACAGAGAACACTGAAGCTTTCTTT. Translation: CASSLTENTEAFF.

The chain joins TRBV7-8 to TRBJ2-3; D is perhaps TRBD2 (5 bases). The V end was cut by 5 bases, the J end by 2 bases, with 11 bases between. There are 14 residues in the CDR3. Germline CDR1 reads SGHVS; CDR2 reads FQNEAQ. CDR3 nucleotide sequence: TGTGCCAGCAGCCATCTAGGACTCACAGATACGCAGTATTTT. This encodes CASSHLGLTDTQYF.

The table lists this clone with a count of one. DNA of the CDR3: TGTGCCAGCAGTGAGGGACAGGGATCCTATAATTCACCCCTCCACTTT. This codes for CASSEGQGSYNSPLHF. This chain connects TRBV6-1 to TRBJ1-6; 9 positions match TRBD1. Germline V gene sequence: CDR1 MNHNS, CDR2 SASEGT. The V and J ends lost 3 bases and 1 base, in that order; junction bases with no gene match: 1. The CDR3 covers 16 residues.

The J gene is TRBJ1-5, the V gene TRBV5-4; tentative D call: TRBD1 (5 bases). Germline-derived CDR1 and CDR2 are SGHNT and YYREEE (reference sequence). The germline V and J ends were trimmed by 5 bases and 4 bases, with 16 bases remaining between them. This CDR3 region has 15 residues. For the CDR3, the DNA is TGTGCCAGCAGTCTCGGAACAGGTGTGAATCAGCCCCAGCATTTT. Translating gives CASSLGTGVNQPQHF. Full variable domain (outside the CDR3, taken from reference TRBV5-4 and TRBJ1-5): ETGVTQSPTHLIKTRGQQVTLRCSSQSGHNTVSWYQQALGQGPQFIFQYYREEENGRGNFPPRFSGLQFPNYSSELNVNALELDDSALYLCASSLGTGVNQPQHFGDGTRLSIL.

The chain couples TRBV29-1 to TRBJ2-1; D possibly corresponds to TRBD2 (6 bases). The CDR3 is 15 amino acids. CDR1 and CDR2 from the germline V gene are SQVTM and ANQGSEA. Between the trimmed V and J ends, which lost 3 bases and 4 bases, there was a span of 16 bases. CDR3 sequence reads: CSVEGWEDRYNEQFF. DNA of the CDR3: TGCAGCGTTGAGGGTTGGGAGGACCGATACAATGAGCAGTTCTTC.

V gene TRBV6-6 combines with J gene TRBJ1-1; TRBD1 aligns across 8 bases. V gave up 4 bases and J gave up 0 bases; unmatched junction bases: 1. CDR3 length: 14 residues. Germline V lookup: CDR1 MNHNY, CDR2 SVGAGI (reference sequence). The CDR3, as DNA: TGTGCCAGCAGTTTGACAGGGGTGAACACTGAAGCTTTCTTT. It encodes CASSLTGVNTEAFF.

This clone was found once. The J gene is TRBJ2-2, the V gene TRBV4-3; 8 positions match TRBD1. There are 17 residues in the CDR3. V trimming: 3 bases; J trimming: 2 bases; junction bases outside the gene matches: 8. Germline CDR1 reads LGHNA; CDR2 reads YSLEER. CDR3 loop: CASSQKGTGGNTGELFF. The CDR3 nucleotides read TGCGCCAGCAGCCAGAAAGGGACAGGTGGAAACACCGGGGAGCTGTTTTTT.

V is TRBV5-1 and J is TRBJ2-5, with TRBD1 as a possible D gene (5 bases). The length of the CDR3 is 12 residues. V was clipped by 0 bases and J by 5 bases, with 5 bases between them. Germline V gene sequence: CDR1 SGHRS, CDR2 YFSETQ. CDR3 nucleotides: TGCGCCAGCAGCTTGGAGGGGGAGACCCAGTACTTC. This translates into CASSLEGETQYF.

Here the CDR3 reads CASGGSGGSMVSYNEQFF. The CDR3 DNA follows: TGCGCCAGCGGCGGGTCGGGGGGGTCGATGGTGTCCTACAATGAGCAGTTCTTC. The chain joins TRBV10-2 to TRBJ2-1, with TRBD2 matching over 8 bases. The germline V gene has CDR1 WSHSY and CDR2 SAAADI. Trimming took 8 bases from V and 1 from J; bases not matched to a gene: 16. CDR3 length: 18 amino acids.

V usage is TRBV28 and J usage is TRBJ1-2; no reliable D call. V was pared by 6 bases and J by 7 bases, with 9 bases between. The CDR3 is 11 residues long. Germline V CDR1 and CDR2: MDHEN, SYDVKM. The CDR3 DNA reads as TGTGCCAGCAGCCTATCGGGTGGCTACACCTTC. This translates into CASSLSGGYTF.

This clone was seen a single time. The chain joins TRBV27 to TRBJ1-5; D is possibly TRBD1 (5 bases). Germline-derived CDR1 and CDR2 are MNHEY and SMNVEV (reference sequence). The V end was cut by 4 bases, the J end by 6 bases, with 13 bases between. The CDR3 extends over 14 amino acids. CDR3 bases: TGTGCCAGCAGTTACGGGGGGAATGGTCAGCCCCAGCATTTT. It encodes CASSYGGNGQPQHF.

This clone was counted once. The chain uses TRBV5-4 and TRBJ1-4; D is unclear. CDR3 length: 14 amino acids. Trimming took off 4 bases at V and 3 bases at J, with 10 bases between the two ends. Germline V gives CDR1 SGHNT, CDR2 YYREEE (reference sequence). The CDR3 bases are TGTGCCAGCAGCCGCCGGGAGCCTAATGAAAAACTGTTTTTT. Amino acids: CASSRREPNEKLFF.